This T cell receptor beta chain was captured in a study of T cell responses to AZD1222 COVID-19 vaccine. The CDR3 sequence is 14 residues long. Trimming removed 4 bases at V and 5 bases at J, with 11 bases between. Germline-derived CDR1 and CDR2 are KGHDR and SFDVKD. Repertoires were generated with immunoSEQ multiplex PCR, while TCRdb's copy carries only in-frame clones and drops some. Of about 180,000 clones in the sample, over 80% were seen once. The specimen comprised peripheral blood, sampled 28 days after the second dose of the MenACWY control vaccine. J is TRBJ2-1 and V is TRBV24-1; no clear D. The TCR originated in an adult who received the MenACWY meningococcal vaccine as a control. The CDR3 is CATSDPWLHNEQFF. CDR3 sequence (DNA): TGTGCCACCAGTGACCCCTGGCTCCACAATGAGCAGTTCTTC.